This note documents a single T cell receptor (beta chain) sequence. Its cognate antigen has yet to be identified. It has no much larger one-base neighbor in the sample; base qualities were not kept. Preparation of the library involved the immunoSEQ multiplex PCR assay. A mixture of 60 forward primers for TCR Vbeta segments and 13 reverse primers for TCR Jbeta segments was used in the multiplex PCR. Amplification of the CDR3 region of rearranged TCR beta genes was performed with a multiplex PCR assay on genomic DNA. Amplified TCR beta libraries were sequenced as 87-base-pair reads on the Illumina HiSeq System. The published analysis was carried out like this. In a later analysis, 70 million to 95 million unique TCR beta chains were counted across the approximately 670 repertoires, and around 10 million of these chains were shared by at least two donors. A nearest-neighbor algorithm error-corrected the raw reads and collapsed the reads into unique sequences, merging closely related sequences to remove PCR and sequencing errors. CDR3 sequences were aligned to IMGT reference sequences to assign V, D and J gene segments. For a sequence to be retained, a match of at least six nucleotides was required to both a V gene segment and a J gene segment. Rearrangements were classified as productive when the CDR3 lacked stop codons and remained in frame with V and J, and all other rearrangements were classified as non-productive. Following IMGT convention, CDR3 was defined as the stretch from the second conserved V-encoded cysteine up to the conserved J-encoded phenylalanine. The earlier analysis of 500 to 600 of the donors excluded sequences that lacked an unambiguous match to a single V gene segment. An earlier analysis of 587 of the donors called V segments functional above 56.7% productive rearrangements and segregating when the between-donor standard deviation exceeded 5%. A statistical classification framework was built for diagnosing cytomegalovirus status from the catalog of TCR beta chain sequences. V and J gene assignment, in a later analysis, came from comparing TCR nucleotide sequences with IMGT/GENE-DB human TR gene sequences. Using the TCRdist pipeline, a later analysis assigned CDR3 sequences along with most-parsimonious VDJ recombination scenarios. In a later analysis, each TCR beta chain was defined by its CDR3 amino acid sequence together with its V-gene family, and reads without a unique V-gene family were excluded. A later analysis removed 500 to 650 highly shared, low-generation-probability nucleotide sequences to deal with suspected cross-contamination and a sequencing artifact. For each public chain, a later analysis derived a clonal expansion index from normalized ranks of inferred template counts within each repertoire. Generation probabilities in a later analysis came from a VDJ recombination model fitted to out-of-frame rearrangements, and those results were checked against IGoR. In a later analysis, hypergeometric tests were used to score TCR-TCR, TCR-HLA and TCR-CMV co-occurrence, with a repertoire-size bias correction applied to TCR pairs. A later analysis estimated false discovery rates by permuting HLA or CMV assignments 20 times. In a later analysis, co-occurring TCRs were grouped using DBSCAN, with TCRdist sequence similarity added in when clustering inside HLA-allele-positive subsets. For co-occurrence clustering, repertoires with fewer than 30,000 or more than 120,000 public chains were excluded, along with five or six repertoires with anomalous nucleotide sharing. In its TCRdb copy, this immuneACCESS table keeps in-frame sequences only and misses some clones. Where compared with another copy, unresolved V genes explain less than half of these, and the others have no known cause. V, J and clone size derive from that table, while D and trimming were established from the DNA sequence. In all, the sample holds 200,000 or so clones, and 82% of those were seen once. The leading ten clones occupy roughly 6% of the sample.

Trimming removed 0 bases from V and 4 bases from J; the gene matches leave 13 bases unexplained. The CDR3 has 19 amino acids, counting the end cysteine and phenylalanine. Only CDR3 DNA remains: 57 bases, in frame from the first base. The germline V gene encodes CDR1 SGDLS and CDR2 YYNGEE. This sample was included in a study of cytomegalovirus exposure and HLA in healthy donors (dated by TCRdb to between 2016 and 2019). Describing the broader study: An earlier analysis of some 550 of the donors reported about 250 Gb of sequence data and more than 90 million unique TCR beta sequences from roughly 200 million T cells. Roughly 300 gigabases of sequencing data and around 88 million unique TCR sequences made up an early release that covered roughly 670 HLA-typed donors. Of the roughly 400 genotyped donors, approximately 83% fell in the genetic ancestry cluster associated with self-reported Caucasian donors. The aim of the study was to test whether cataloging public T cell receptors could identify signatures of past pathogen exposure. The T cell repertoires of 670 or so subjects were profiled by immunosequencing and related to cytomegalovirus serostatus. A separate validation cohort of about 110 different subjects was used in addition to the roughly 620-subject first cohort. To predict cytomegalovirus infection status, the study combined high-throughput TCR immunosequencing, statistical association of individual TCRs with disease status, and machine learning. A later analysis re-examined previously published TCR beta repertoires from just over 650 donors and added high-resolution HLA genotyping to investigate patterns of TCR occurrence. Rather than drawing on any new phenotypic data, the later analysis identified candidate immune exposures from TCR beta sequences and the way those sequences occurred across donors. An earlier analysis of 587 of the donors used high-throughput TCR beta sequencing to judge whether each TCR beta V gene segment behaved as functional or pseudogenic. Donor age, sex, ethnicity and CMV serostatus were compiled alongside the repertoire data. A later genetic analysis used genome-wide SNP genotypes for about 60% of the roughly 700 donors, treating that subset as a discovery cohort. Every discovery cohort repertoire had been produced on one sequencing platform. HLA typing covered class I and class II loci at four-digit resolution. The number of typed donors differed by locus: about 629-630 for A, B, C, DRB1 and DQB1; 500 to 550 for DQA1; 606 for DPA1; and about 450 for DPB1. Roughly five DR-DQ haplotypes were handled as single units for association and clustering, since linkage in the cohort was strong. Among about 390 genotyped donors of the cohort, an average of roughly 240,000 unique TCR beta nucleotide sequences were sequenced per donor, roughly 18% of them non-productive.

Paper-wide results and their limitations: Strong co-occurrence of HLA alleles, especially DR and DQ, made assigning TCR associations to individual alleles difficult. A further reported finding was that TCR beta sequences accurately predicted the HLA-A and HLA-B alleles for most subjects in the first cohort. While some public TCRs were present in many individuals, most TCR sequences turned up only very rarely across donors. Immune exposure information for the cohort was limited to CMV serostatus. In both the original and validation cohorts, the classifier was reported to diagnose cytomegalovirus status with high specificity and sensitivity. Some 16 rarely observed V segments, including chromosome 9 orphons, were excluded from the earlier analysis of several hundred of the donors because counts were too low. It was suggested by the authors that the approach could potentially be generalized to other disease states and immunological phenotypes. A few of the identified cytomegalovirus-associated TCR beta chains were confirmed in vitro to be specific for cytomegalovirus antigens. A later genetic analysis reported fewer N-insertions in productive TCRs among donors in an Asian-associated ancestry cluster than the roughly 670-donor mean. A later analysis associated 15,000 to 20,000 TCR beta sequences with specific HLA alleles at a false discovery rate of 0.05. Roughly uniform sequencing depth across donors was assumed in presence/absence analyses, although this assumption may not hold. A cluster of highly shared sequence variants was judged likely to be a technical artifact of the sequencing pipeline. Only TCR beta chains were sequenced in this cohort, and the absence of alpha or paired-chain data limited detectable features. In an earlier analysis of approximately 590 of the donors, most TCR beta V segments appeared in productive rearrangements about 90% or about 30% of the time, broadly matching IMGT annotations. In a later analysis, HLA-associated TCR beta chains showed more clonal expansion and lower generation probabilities than non-associated chains that were equally common. The study listed approximately 150 TCR beta chains as associated with cytomegalovirus. A later analysis reported that several top co-occurrence clusters appeared linked to parvovirus B19, influenza, CMV and Epstein-Barr virus. In a later analysis, TCR association rates were found to vary across HLA loci, with the most associated TCRs seen for DRB1 alleles and the fewest for HLA-C alleles. According to a later analysis, most CMV-associated TCR beta chains appeared to be HLA-restricted, and the HLA associations seemed to be driven largely by CMV exposure. Linkage disequilibrium might explain the correlated functional status among segregating V segments, but an unknown experimental factor could not be excluded. Some IMGT-functional V segments, including TRBV6-2 and TRBV6-3, could not be distinguished by the 87-base-pair reads and were therefore excluded. Because HLA typing was missing for some donors at each locus, association tests included only the typed subset. V-gene and J-gene trimming of TCR beta chains was associated with a missense DCLRE1C variant in a later genetic analysis, and the association was replicated in an independent cohort.

The cohort was made up of several hundred healthy bone marrow donors. All cohort members were sampled while nominally healthy, although unrecorded immune exposures were likely present. The donor was CMV seropositive and was included in the group of 289 seropositive cohort members. Each donor provided a peripheral blood sample, and peripheral blood mononuclear cells were used for TCR beta sequencing. The Qiagen DNeasy Blood Extraction Kit was used to extract genomic DNA from the blood cell samples. The clonotype was recovered from a woman aged 50 to 60 in good health and CMV-seropositive. The sequence links TRBV9 to TRBJ2-2; the junction holds 9 bases that match TRBD2. Sequenced: PBMCs. At the DNA level, the sequence is TGTGCCAGCAGCGTAGCTAGATCTGAGCGGGGGGAGGGCACCGGGGAGCTGTTTTTT. Its protein reads: CASSVARSERGEGTGELFF.